Reported below is one T cell receptor beta chain. As handled by the study authors: For nucleated cells, counts were estimated from reference gene primer amplification. The table came from immunoSEQ multiplex PCR; TCRdb's copy has only in-frame clones and leaves some out. The DNA was the basis for D and trimming; V, J and clone size are from that table. Among 250,000 to 300,000 clones listed, 85% to 90% were seen once. This sample stems from a study of blood T cell repertoires in COVID-19. Across the study: The United States, Italy and Spain were the sources of the acute and convalescent COVID-19 samples. The cDNA or gDNA used as material had been derived from T cells, B-cell-depleted T cells, or PBMCs.

Germline V lookup: CDR1 KGHSH, CDR2 LQKENI. Trimming left V 1 base short and J 4 bases short, with 7 bases between. The CDR3 totals 14 residues. This receptor was obtained from a man aged 18 to 29 with active or convalescent COVID-19. The sample was peripheral blood. The chain couples TRBV18 to TRBJ1-4; no reliable D call. The CDR3: CASSPRENNEKLFF. The CDR3 DNA sequence: TGTGCCAGCTCACCACGGGAGAATAATGAAAAACTGTTTTTT.